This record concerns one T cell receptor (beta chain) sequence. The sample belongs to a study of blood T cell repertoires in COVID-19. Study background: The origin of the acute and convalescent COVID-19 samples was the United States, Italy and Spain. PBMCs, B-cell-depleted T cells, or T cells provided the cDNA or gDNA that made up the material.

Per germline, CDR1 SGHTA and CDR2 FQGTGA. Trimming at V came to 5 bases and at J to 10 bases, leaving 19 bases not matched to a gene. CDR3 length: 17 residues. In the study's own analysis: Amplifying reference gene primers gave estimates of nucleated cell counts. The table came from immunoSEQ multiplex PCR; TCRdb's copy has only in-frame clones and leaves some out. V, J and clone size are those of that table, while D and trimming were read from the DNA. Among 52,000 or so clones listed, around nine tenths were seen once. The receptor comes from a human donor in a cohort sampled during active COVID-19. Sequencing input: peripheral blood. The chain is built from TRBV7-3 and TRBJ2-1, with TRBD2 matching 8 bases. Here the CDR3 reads CASSPDGVSGIKGEQFF. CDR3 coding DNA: TGTGCCAGCAGCCCAGACGGGGTTAGCGGGATAAAGGGAGAGCAGTTCTTC.